This T cell receptor beta chain was identified during a study of neoadjuvant anti-PD-1 for oral cavity cancer. For the study at large: Most patients had three to four biweekly doses of 3 mg/kg nivolumab before resection. Non-progressing patients received a fourth nivolumab dose near day 43, then surgery on days 50-56.

On this clone itself: No antigen is known for it. Mismatch with germline at one junction end may stem from a read error.

TCRdb keeps only in-frame clones here, not all; method: immunoSEQ multiplex PCR. The table records 30,000 or so clones, 80% of them present only once. As for time point: after neoadjuvant nivolumab, at surgical resection. Looked up from germline, CDR1 is ENHRY and CDR2 is SYGVKD. The CDR3 length is 14 residues. Study-wide results and caveats: Post-nivolumab, blood T cell clonality was significantly elevated in non-responders.

Material: PBMCs, obtained after nivolumab (anti-PD-1) treatment. This TCR derives from a person aged 35 to 85 with oral cavity squamous cell carcinoma. This sequence joins TRBV10-3 and TRBJ1-1, with a weak D call TRBD1 (6 bases). Here the CDR3 reads CAISEEANTGYPFF. The CDR3 DNA reads TGTGCCATCAGTGAGGAGGCGAATACAGGGTACCCCTTTTTT.